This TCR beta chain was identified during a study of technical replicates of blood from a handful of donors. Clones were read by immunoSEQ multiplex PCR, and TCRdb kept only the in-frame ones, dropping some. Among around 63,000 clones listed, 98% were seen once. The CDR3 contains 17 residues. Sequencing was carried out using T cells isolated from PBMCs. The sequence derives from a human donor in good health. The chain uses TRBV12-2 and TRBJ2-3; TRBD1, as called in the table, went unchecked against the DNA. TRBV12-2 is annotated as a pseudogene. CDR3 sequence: CASRPTDRYSSTDTQYF. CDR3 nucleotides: TGTGCAAGTCGCCCGACGGACAGGTACTCTAGCACAGATACGCAGTATTTT.